This T cell receptor (beta chain) appears in the sequencing data of a study of blood T cell repertoires in COVID-19. Study details: T cells, B-cell-depleted T cells, or PBMCs provided the cDNA or gDNA that served as material.

Original processing notes: Reference gene primers were amplified, and this amplification served to estimate nucleated cell counts. Sequenced by immunoSEQ multiplex PCR; TCRdb stores in-frame clones only, minus some. That table gives V, J and clone size, and the DNA gave D and trimming. The repertoire includes some 190,000 clones, more than 65% of them detected once, and around a sixth sits in the top ten. Participants reported their clinical history, and cohort assignment relied on those reports. V lost 3 bases, J lost 5 bases, and 11 bases lay in between. Germline V gene data show CDR1 as LGHNT and CDR2 as FRNRAP. This CDR3 contains 14 residues.

The chain has TRBV12-5 and TRBJ1-5, with D possibly being TRBD1 (6 bases). The source is a woman in her 50s with acute COVID-19. The sample taken for sequencing was PBMCs or T cells enriched from blood (not recorded which). CDR3 sequence: CASGLARGHQPQHF. Here the CDR3 DNA reads TGTGCTAGTGGTTTAGCGCGGGGGCATCAGCCCCAGCATTTT.